The 21 T cell receptor beta chains below were found in one sample sequenced in a study of a mutant IDH1 vaccine in newly diagnosed glioma. Time point specified: baseline, week 1 (first vaccination visit). Indicated treatment: pre-vaccination baseline after standard-of-care therapy. Clones were sequenced by immunoSEQ multiplex PCR, and TCRdb holds only the in-frame ones, with some missing. The sample records tens of thousands of clones, roughly 85% being singletons. The sequencing here drew on PBMCs, taken from a glioma patient treated with radiotherapy, temozolomide or both. Every receptor here comes from a man aged 25-40 years with glioma.

This clone was counted a few times. V and J are TRBV15 and TRBJ1-1, with D possibly being TRBD1 (5 bases). In germline, CDR1 is LNHNV, CDR2 YYDKDF (reference sequence). Trimming took off 0 bases at V and 1 base at J, with 12 bases between the two ends. The CDR3 sequence is 16 residues long. The CDR3 here is CATSRDQEGPNTEAFF. In DNA, the CDR3 is TGTGCCACCAGCAGAGATCAGGAGGGGCCGAACACTGAAGCTTTCTTT.

This sequence joins TRBV10-3 and TRBJ2-3; tentative D call: TRBD2 (5 bases). CDR3 size: 15 residues. The ends were cut back, 11 bases at V and 1 base at J, with 19 bases in the middle. Germline values: CDR1 ENHRY, CDR2 SYGVKD. CDR3 sequence: CAVQSDGVGTDTQYF. The DNA of the CDR3 is TGTGCCGTACAAAGTGACGGGGTTGGCACAGATACGCAGTATTTT.

The CDR3 loop reads CASSIEAGGYETQYF. For the CDR3, the DNA is TGTGCCAGTAGTATCGAGGCGGGGGGGTATGAGACCCAGTACTTC. The chain links TRBV19 to TRBJ2-5; 9 nucleotides match TRBD2. After removal of 3 bases from V and 5 bases from J, the junction contained 7 bases not matched to a gene. Per the germline V gene, CDR1 is LNHDA and CDR2 is SQIVND (reference sequence). The CDR3 is 15 amino acids.

The V call is TRBV5-6, the J call TRBJ1-2; D is perhaps TRBD1 (5 bases). The length of the CDR3 is 15 residues. Germline CDR1 SGHDT, CDR2 YYEEEE. The germline V and J ends were trimmed by 4 bases and 4 bases, with 17 bases remaining between them. The CDR3 is CASSQLARRVYGYTF. The CDR3 nucleotides are TGTGCCAGCAGCCAGCTTGCCCGCAGGGTCTATGGCTACACCTTC.

The table lists this clone with a count of one. The CDR3 DNA follows: TGTGCCAGCAGCCCTCAAGAGGAAAGAAATTCCTACGAGCAGTACTTC. It codes for CASSPQEERNSYEQYF. The chain uses TRBV4-2 and TRBJ2-7, with unresolved D. Per germline, CDR1 LGHNA and CDR2 YNFKEQ. V dropped 4 bases and J dropped 1 base, with 17 bases sitting between them. This CDR3 is 16 amino acids long.

V gene TRBV7-6 combines with J gene TRBJ2-7; D call uncertain. This CDR3 has 12 amino acids. CDR1 and CDR2 from the germline V gene are SGHVS and FNYEAQ. V was trimmed by 3 bases and J by 6 bases, leaving 9 bases between them. CDR3: CASSLAKGEQYF. The CDR3 DNA reads as TGTGCCAGCAGCTTGGCAAAGGGCGAGCAGTACTTC.

The chain uses TRBV11-1 and TRBJ2-7, with D uncertain. In germline, CDR1 is SGHAT, CDR2 FQDESV (reference sequence). The CDR3 has 14 residues. The germline V and J ends were trimmed by 3 bases and 3 bases, with 12 bases remaining between them. Here the CDR3 reads CASSLIDGRYEQYF. The CDR3 region has the DNA TGTGCCAGCAGCTTGATTGACGGGCGCTACGAGCAGTACTTC.

DNA for the CDR3: TGTGCCAGCACTTCAAGGGACGGTCCGCGGAATTCACCCCTCCACTTT. Its protein is CASTSRDGPRNSPLHF. The chain combines TRBV6-6 with TRBJ1-6, with D tentatively TRBD1 (5 bases). Germline CDR1 MNHNY, CDR2 SVGAGI (reference sequence). CDR3 size: 16 residues. The ends were cut back, 7 bases at V and 7 bases at J, with 20 bases in the middle.

This clone was recorded once. V usage is TRBV11-1 and J usage is TRBJ2-7, with TRBD1 matching over 9 bases. With 5 bases clipped from V and 2 bases from J, the junction kept 4 bases outside the gene matches. Germline values: CDR1 SGHAT, CDR2 FQDESV (reference sequence). The CDR3 spans 14 residues. This chain's CDR3 is CASSLYRGPYEQYF. In DNA form, the CDR3 reads TGTGCCAGCAGCCTCTACAGGGGGCCCTACGAGCAGTACTTC.

The rearrangement uses TRBV5-1 and TRBJ2-5, with TRBD1 matching over 9 bases. V shed 5 bases and J 3 bases; nucleotides not matched to a gene: 5. The CDR3 is 14 residues long. Germline V gene data show CDR1 as SGHRS and CDR2 as YFSETQ. Here the CDR3 DNA reads TGCGCCAGCAGTACCTGGGACAGGGAAGAGACCCAGTACTTC. This translates into CASSTWDREETQYF.

The genes are TRBV6-1 and TRBJ2-1; D gene ambiguous. Germline CDR1 and CDR2: MNHNS and SASEGT. The ends were cut back, 5 bases at V and 4 bases at J, with 12 bases in the middle. CDR3 length equals 14 residues. CDR3 bases: TGTGCCAGCAGTCCGGGCCAGTCATACAATGAGCAGTTCTTC. It specifies CASSPGQSYNEQFF.

This chain links TRBV27 with TRBJ2-7; 7 nucleotides line up with TRBD1. Losses at the gene ends were 8 bases for V and 0 bases for J; bases not matched to a gene: 4. The CDR3 is 13 amino acids. The germline CDR1 and CDR2 sequences are MNHEY and SMNVEV (reference sequence). This chain's CDR3 is CASGRDSSYEQYF. DNA of the CDR3: TGTGCCAGCGGCCGGGACAGCTCCTACGAGCAGTACTTC.

The V and J genes are TRBV5-1 and TRBJ2-5; D remains unclear. CDR1 is SGHRS and CDR2 is YFSETQ in the germline V gene. The CDR3 is 13 amino acids. Trimming took 2 bases from V and 0 from J, leaving 5 bases between them. DNA for the CDR3: TGCGCCAGCAGCTTCACAGACCAAGAGACCCAGTACTTC. It codes for CASSFTDQETQYF.

The chain uses TRBV7-6 and TRBJ2-7; TRBD1 matches at 8 bases. The germline gives CDR1 SGHVS, CDR2 FNYEAQ. This CDR3 contains 12 residues. With 4 bases clipped from V and 6 bases from J, the junction kept 2 bases outside the gene matches. In nucleotides, the CDR3 is TGTGCCAGCAGCTCCGGACAGGGCGAGCAGTACTTC. This sequence encodes CASSSGQGEQYF.

This sequence joins TRBV19 and TRBJ1-6; D call uncertain. Per germline, CDR1 LNHDA and CDR2 SQIVND (reference sequence). CDR3 size: 16 residues. The ends were cut back, 4 bases at V and 0 bases at J, with 10 bases in the middle. The CDR3 bases are TGTGCCAGTAGTAGTTTCGGGGACTCCTATAATTCACCCCTCCACTTT. It codes for CASSSFGDSYNSPLHF.

This clone was recorded only once. The chain couples TRBV5-1 to TRBJ1-2; maybe TRBD1 (5 bases). The germline V and J ends were trimmed by 3 bases and 0 bases, with 6 bases remaining between them. CDR3 length: 13 amino acids. CDR1 is SGHRS and CDR2 is YFSETQ in the germline V gene. The CDR3 nucleotides read TGCGCCAGCAGCTCGACAGCTAACTATGGCTACACCTTC. Protein sequence: CASSSTANYGYTF. The complete variable domain, with remaining parts taken from reference TRBV5-1 and TRBJ1-2, reads KAGVTQTPRYLIKTRGQQVTLSCSPISGHRSVSWYQQTPGQGLQFLFEYFSETQRNKGNFPGRFSGRQFSNSRSEMNVSTLELGDSALYLCASSSTANYGYTFGSGTRLTVV.

As regards this clone: The sample has other DNA sequences that encode this CDR3 too. V is TRBV28 and J is TRBJ2-7; possibly TRBD2 for D (6 bases). V was cut by 1 base and J by 3 bases, with 13 bases left in between. CDR1 MDHEN and CDR2 SYDVKM come from the germline V gene. The length of the CDR3 is 15 residues. The CDR3 loop is CASSLLGGDLYEQYF. Here the CDR3 DNA reads TGTGCCAGCAGTTTATTAGGAGGGGACCTCTACGAGCAGTACTTC. The entire variable domain, with the rest obtained from reference TRBV28 and TRBJ2-7, is as follows: DVKVTQSSRYLVKRTGEKVFLECVQDMDHENMFWYRQDPGLGLRLIYFSYDVKMKEKGDIPEGYSVSREKKERFSLILESASTNQTSMYLCASSLLGGDLYEQYFGPGTRLTVT.

The J gene is TRBJ2-7, the V gene TRBV19; tentative D call: TRBD1 (6 bases). Germline assignment: CDR1 LNHDA and CDR2 SQIVND (reference sequence). This CDR3 is built from 13 residues. Trimming cost V 6 bases and J 6 bases, with 15 bases left between them. CDR3 bases: TGTGCCAGTAGCATGCTACAGGGAGCCGAGCAGTACTTC. Residues: CASSMLQGAEQYF.

This clone turned up a few times. The V call is TRBV6-4, the J call TRBJ2-3; TRBD2 is a possible D gene (6 bases). Trimming took 4 bases from V and 0 from J, leaving 8 bases between them. Germline V gene lookup returns CDR1 MRHNA and CDR2 SNTAGT. The CDR3 has 14 amino acids. CDR3 nucleotides: TGTGCCAGCAGTGCGGGACTTAGCACAGATACGCAGTATTTT. The encoded protein is CASSAGLSTDTQYF.

The rearrangement joins TRBV19 to TRBJ1-5, with 9 bases aligning to TRBD1. Germline V lookup: CDR1 LNHDA, CDR2 SQIVND (reference sequence). The V and J ends lost 6 bases and 7 bases, in that order; junction bases with no gene match: 1. There are 12 residues in the CDR3. As DNA, the CDR3 is TGTGCCAGTAGGGACAGGGGACAGCCCCAGCATTTT. It codes for CASRDRGQPQHF.

This chain joins TRBV6-1 and TRBJ1-2; no definite D call. There are 13 residues in the CDR3. V shed 4 bases and J shed 1 base, with 7 bases lying between them. The germline gives CDR1 MNHNS, CDR2 SASEGT. CDR3 sequence reads: CASSAEINYGYTF. In nucleotides, the CDR3 is TGTGCCAGCAGTGCAGAAATTAACTATGGCTACACCTTC.